Sequencing of this TCR beta chain was carried out in a study of OX40 agonist ivuxolimab in advanced cancers. About the study: An agonistic human IgG2 monoclonal antibody against OX40 (CD134) was given. Patients assigned to dose escalation were diagnosed with hepatocellular carcinoma, melanoma, renal cell or head and neck cancer. Partial responses were achieved by three patients, of whom one had hepatocellular carcinoma and two had cutaneous melanoma. Regarding the study as a whole: Within 6 weeks, CD4+ and CD8+ blood T cells expanded clonally at 0.1 to 3.0 mg/kg.

With regard to this clone: The target antigen is unknown.

CDR1 and CDR2 from the germline V gene are SGHTA and FQGNSA. This CDR3 comprises 13 residues. V was cut by 6 bases and J by 6 bases, with 11 bases left in between. Here immunoSEQ multiplex PCR was the method, and the copy in TCRdb shows in-frame clones only, minus some. Of tens of thousands of clones detected, 75% to 90% appear once; the ten largest clones hold roughly 5.9%. Sequencing was performed on CD4+ or CD8+ T cells sorted from blood, taken in a trial of the OX40 agonist ivuxolimab. The chain is built from TRBV7-2 and TRBJ2-2, with a weak D call TRBD2 (5 bases). The sequence was obtained from an adult with an advanced solid tumor such as melanoma, head and neck, liver or kidney cancer. Here the CDR3 reads CASSLLRAGELFF. DNA of the CDR3: TGTGCCAGCAGTCTACTGCGGGCCGGGGAGCTGTTTTTT.